The entry that follows covers one T cell receptor (beta chain) sequence. Generated by immunoSEQ multiplex PCR, the TCRdb table keeps only in-frame clones and is missing some. The top ten clones hold approximately 4.5% of a sample with 90,000 to 150,000 clones, roughly nine tenths of them seen once. These data are taken from a study of cytomegalovirus exposure and HLA in healthy donors. CDR1 and CDR2 (germline): SEHNR, FQNEAQ (reference sequence). V shed 1 base and J shed 2 bases, with 22 bases lying between them. The CDR3 runs 19 residues. The sequencing sample was made of PBMCs. The chain uses TRBV7-9 and TRBJ2-3, with D perhaps matching TRBD2 (6 bases). The TCR was taken from a man aged 18 to 30 in good health and CMV-seropositive. Here the CDR3 DNA reads TGTGCCAGCAGCTTAGGGCAAGGAGCGGGCACTTATCTCACAGATACGCAGTATTTT. It translates to CASSLGQGAGTYLTDTQYF.